The clone carrying this T cell receptor beta chain was found a few times. The antigen is undetermined. At one end, the junction sequence differs from germline, possibly due to a read error. TCR alpha and TCR beta cDNA libraries with sample barcodes and UMIs came from 5'RACE using constant-segment primers. MiXCR, applied by TCRdb to the 5' RACE reads, yields one record per CDR3 protein. The sample records fewer than 650,000 distinct CDR3 sequences, less than 25% being singletons. The sample belongs to a study of T-cell memory formation after mild COVID-19. About the study: TCR clusters showed largely donor specificity. Study-level results: Among CD4+ contracting clones, most were CM and EM, and CD8+ ones EMRA.

This CDR3 has 13 residues. From germline, CDR1 is SGHRS and CDR2 YFSETQ. The sequence derives from an adult woman who had mild COVID-19 (a few samples of this study predate the infection). Cell type and time point are not known. The material sequenced was PBMCs or a T cell subset sorted from them (not recorded which). The chain uses TRBV5-1 and TRBJ2-7; D call uncertain. CDR3 sequence reads: CASSLAPSYEQYF. The CDR3 DNA sequence: TGTGCCAGCAGTTTAGCCCCCTCCTACGAGCAGTACTTC.